A selection of T cell receptor beta chains follows, all from one sample in a study of control samples from healthy donors and cancer patients. The protocol was immunoSEQ multiplex PCR, while the TCRdb copy is restricted to in-frame clones and leaves out a portion. This sample has about 77,000 clones, with around 92% found just once. Sequenced sample: blood. These receptors were obtained from an older woman in good health. Both conserved end residues are trimmed from each CDR3. Rows may omit the clone size; those that give it use once, few, many or a size class.

J: TRBJ2-3
size: -
V: TRBV27
CDR3: ASTSQRTSGRALPPDTQY

J: TRBJ2-2
size: -
V: TRBV7-3
CDR3: ASSLMRPKTGTGELF

J: TRBJ2-7
size: -
V: TRBV28
CDR3: ASSTSGKSIYEQY

J: TRBJ1-3
size: -
V: TRBV12-3/TRBV12-4
CDR3: AKGRPGNTIY

J: TRBJ2-3
size: -
V: TRBV29-1
CDR3: SVDSPGQGGTDTQY

J: TRBJ2-1
size: -
V: TRBV6-5
CDR3: ASSYSGQYNEQF

J: TRBJ2-7
size: -
V: TRBV29-1
CDR3: SGAGGGHEQY

J: TRBJ1-4
size: -
V: TRBV7-9
CDR3: ASSLDAVEKLF

J: TRBJ2-1
size: -
V: TRBV3-1/TRBV3-2
CDR3: ASSPPGTSDNEQF

J: TRBJ2-2
size: -
V: TRBV10-1
CDR3: ASSLAGAGELF

J: TRBJ2-5
size: -
V: TRBV20-1
CDR3: AGERETQY

J: TRBJ1-1
size: -
V: TRBV5-4
CDR3: ASSLDRGRRNTEAF

J: TRBJ1-1
size: -
V: TRBV7-3
CDR3: ASRQQGGETEAF

J: TRBJ2-2
size: -
V: TRBV27
CDR3: ASSLEGDGTGELF

J: TRBJ2-5
size: -
V: TRBV4-1
CDR3: ASSPTGTGGQETQY

J: TRBJ2-2
size: once
V: TRBV6-4
CDR3: ASRREEDTGELF

J: TRBJ1-1
size: -
V: TRBV21-1
CDR3: ASSKAGEGISRTEAF

J: TRBJ2-2
size: -
V: TRBV5-1
CDR3: ASKREPGHLTANTGELF

J: TRBJ1-2
size: -
V: TRBV24-1
CDR3: ATSRDSFSYGYT

J: TRBJ2-1
size: -
V: TRBV19
CDR3: ASTKDINSYNEQF

J: TRBJ1-5
size: -
V: TRBV4-1
CDR3: ASSLYSNQPQH

J: TRBJ2-7
size: -
V: TRBV5-1
CDR3: ASRPTGAQYEQY

J: TRBJ1-1
size: -
V: TRBV5-1
CDR3: ASSGDRGAF

J: TRBJ2-2
size: -
V: TRBV2
CDR3: ASSELGQGVTGELF

J: TRBJ1-1
size: -
V: TRBV5-6
CDR3: ASSTQGLGTEAF

J: TRBJ2-5
size: -
V: TRBV29-1
CDR3: SGGVTIKETQY

J: TRBJ2-7
size: -
V: TRBV2
CDR3: ASRPGSAYEQY

J: TRBJ2-1
size: -
V: TRBV10-3
CDR3: AISESIITGTSYNEQF

J: TRBJ2-1
size: -
V: TRBV19
CDR3: ASRSGREWGGQF

J: TRBJ1-2
size: once
V: TRBV19
CDR3: ASSIGLPAQGDGYT

J: TRBJ2-1
size: -
V: TRBV5-1
CDR3: ASSFRDRDNEQF

J: TRBJ2-5
size: -
V: TRBV7-8
CDR3: ASSSGQGKETQY

J: TRBJ1-2
size: -
V: TRBV28
CDR3: ASSFDRSYGYT

J: TRBJ1-3
size: -
V: TRBV19
CDR3: ASRSWADGNTIY

J: TRBJ1-2
size: -
V: TRBV5-8
CDR3: ASSFTGAWVYGYT

J: TRBJ1-6
size: -
V: TRBV14
CDR3: ASSQAIGSSYNSPLH

J: TRBJ2-7
size: -
V: TRBV24-1
CDR3: ATSDTDPGEQY

J: TRBJ1-1
size: once
V: TRBV5-1
CDR3: ASSLIGSNTEAF

J: TRBJ2-1
size: few
V: TRBV28
CDR3: ASSLKAGGLGEQF

J: TRBJ2-7
size: -
V: TRBV5-1
CDR3: ASSRTSGQGYEQY

J: TRBJ2-7
size: -
V: TRBV7-2
CDR3: ASSLGSGTSGSEQY

J: TRBJ1-6
size: -
V: TRBV3-1/TRBV3-2
CDR3: ASSQEQGRSNSPLH

J: TRBJ2-2
size: -
V: TRBV7-9
CDR3: ASSSTSAPTGELF

J: TRBJ1-3
size: -
V: TRBV3-1/TRBV3-2
CDR3: ASSQGGNTIY

J: TRBJ2-3
size: -
V: TRBV6-4
CDR3: ASSVRQADTQY

J: TRBJ1-6
size: few
V: TRBV23-1
CDR3: ASSHQQGRNDSPLH

J: TRBJ2-4
size: -
V: TRBV5-1
CDR3: ASSLAQGARDIQY

J: TRBJ2-5
size: few
V: TRBV5-6
CDR3: ASSAAFASGEGTQY

J: TRBJ1-2
size: -
V: TRBV27
CDR3: ASSPWELGGPGYT

J: TRBJ2-2
size: -
V: TRBV28
CDR3: ASRVVTGELF

J: TRBJ1-3
size: -
V: TRBV9
CDR3: ASSVGTGIGNTIY